One and the same sample provided the 10 T cell receptor beta chains below, sequenced in a study of persistence of HIV-infected CD4 T cells. These receptors lack a known antigen. Stimulation used around 9.1 ug/mL lysate from CMV-infected fibroblasts. CD40L-negative CD69-negative CD45RO-high memory CD4+ T cells were sorted as populations depleted of antigen-responding cells. This was the immunoSEQ version 4 assay in survey mode. This table comes from immunoSEQ multiplex PCR, and its TCRdb copy is limited to in-frame clones, with some not included. The repertoire has 30,000 to 45,000 clones, about 85% of them found once; the top ten carry approximately 1.6%. This specimen was CD4+ T cells sorted from PBMCs after roughly 17-hour stimulation, taken from a patient who received antiretroviral therapy. The source of these receptors is an adult man with HIV who was CMV-seropositive.

The chain employs TRBV4-1 and TRBJ2-5; TRBD2 matches at 8 bases. This CDR3 is 15 amino acids long. The trim removed 1 base at V and 5 bases at J, leaving 6 bases unmatched. Germline-derived CDR1 and CDR2 are MGHRA and YSYEKL. The CDR3 nucleotides read TGCGCCAGCAGCCAAGCGGGGGGGCTTAGGGAGACCCAGTACTTC. Translated: CASSQAGGLRETQYF.

CDR3 sequence reads: CASSVGGTNSYEQYF. The CDR3 bases are TGTGCCAGCAGCGTAGGAGGCACCAATTCCTACGAGCAGTACTTC. The chain has TRBV9 and TRBJ2-7, with D hard to call. CDR3 length: 15 amino acids. V dropped 0 bases and J dropped 1 base, with 11 bases sitting between them. Germline CDR1 SGDLS, CDR2 YYNGEE.

The chain links TRBV12-3 or TRBV12-4 to TRBJ2-7; no clear D gene. This CDR3 has 13 residues. V was cut by 4 bases and J by 3 bases, with 10 bases left in between. CDR3 bases: TGTGCCAGCAGTTACTTGACCAGCTACGAGCAGTACTTC. Its translation is CASSYLTSYEQYF.

This clone was counted between two and nine times. J is TRBJ1-6 and V is TRBV2, with D perhaps TRBD1 (5 bases). The V end was cut by 1 base, the J end by 6 bases, with 7 bases between. Germline V gene sequence: CDR1 SNHLY, CDR2 FYNNEI. This CDR3 region has 14 residues. CDR3 region: CASSEVGGNSPLHF. In DNA, the CDR3 is TGTGCCAGCAGTGAAGTTGGGGGTAATTCACCCCTCCACTTT.

V gene TRBV9 combines with J gene TRBJ1-1; 7 nucleotides match TRBD1. V was clipped by 3 bases and J by 1 base; unmatched bases: 3. Per the germline V gene, CDR1 is SGDLS and CDR2 is YYNGEE. CDR3 length equals 14 residues. CDR3 sequence reads: CASSERTGNTEAFF. The CDR3 coding sequence is TGTGCCAGCAGCGAACGGACAGGGAACACTGAAGCTTTCTTT.

This chain connects TRBV6-5 to TRBJ1-3; possible D gene TRBD1, 5 bases. Germline CDR1 reads MNHEY; CDR2 reads SVGAGI. Trimming took 6 bases from V and 0 from J, leaving 9 bases between them. The CDR3 covers 14 residues. The CDR3 DNA reads TGTGCCAGCAGGGGGGTTAGCTCTGGAAACACCATATATTTT. Translation: CASRGVSSGNTIYF.

As DNA, the CDR3 is TGCAGTGCTAGTAAGAAAGGGTCGCAGGGGCGGGCCTACGAGCAGTACTTC. Protein product: CSASKKGSQGRAYEQYF. The J gene is TRBJ2-7, the V gene TRBV20-1; tentatively, D is TRBD1 (6 bases). V lost 3 bases to trimming and J lost 2 bases, with 23 bases between them. The CDR3 has 17 residues. In germline, CDR1 is DFQATT, CDR2 SNEGSKA (reference sequence).

This clone was found a few times. The chain couples TRBV7-9 to TRBJ1-5; D call uncertain. Trimming took off 1 base at V and 5 bases at J, with 15 bases between the two ends. CDR1 is SEHNR, CDR2 FQNEAQ, per germline (reference sequence). The CDR3 loop spans 16 amino acids. The CDR3 DNA reads TGTGCCAGCAGCTTAGGTGGCAGCCGGAGGGATCAGCCCCAGCATTTT. This translates into CASSLGGSRRDQPQHF.

The J gene is TRBJ1-2, the V gene TRBV20-1, with D tentatively TRBD1 (6 bases). Trimming took 3 bases from V and 8 from J, leaving 13 bases between them. CDR1 is DFQATT, CDR2 SNEGSKA, per germline (reference sequence). This CDR3 is built from 12 residues. The CDR3: CSASVQGKGYTF. In DNA, the CDR3 is TGCAGTGCTAGTGTACAGGGAAAGGGCTACACCTTC.

The chain recombines TRBV4-2 with TRBJ1-6; D is possibly TRBD1 (5 bases). V lost 0 bases and J 6 bases, leaving 9 bases between the germline ends. Germline lookup yields CDR1 LGHNA and CDR2 YNFKEQ. This CDR3 comprises 15 residues. The DNA of the CDR3 is TGTGCCAGCAGCCAAGAAGGGACTACTAATTCACCCCTCCACTTT. This gives the protein CASSQEGTTNSPLHF.